What follows describes a single TCR beta chain. Its binding antigen is unknown. No much larger clone exists at a distance of one base, and base qualities are not known. The immunoSEQ Assay, a bias-controlled multiplex PCR, was used to amplify TCRbeta CDR3 regions from genomic DNA. The paper's data handling went like this. The number of nucleated cells in each sample was estimated by amplification of reference gene primers within the assay. Sequence reads were collapsed and filtered to measure the absolute abundance of every unique TCRbeta CDR3 rearrangement. For each sample, productive Simpson clonality was calculated as the square root of Simpson's diversity index over productive rearrangements. Entries here come from immuneACCESS through TCRdb and include only in-frame sequences with V and J called. Some clones fail to appear in such tables; in the studies checked, an unresolved V gene covers under half of the shortfall, and the cause of the remainder is unknown. The V and J calls and clone size are taken from that table; D and trimming were inferred from the DNA. This sample holds around 180,000 clones; 80% were observed only once. About 7% of the sample comes from the top ten.

Collaborating institutions collected whole blood in K2EDTA tubes following their own protocols. Collaborator samples were shipped for TCRbeta analysis as frozen whole blood, isolated PBMCs, or DNA extracted from either sample type. Here V drops 5 bases and J drops 4 bases, and the junction holds 4 bases not matched to any gene. Spanning cysteine to phenylalanine, the CDR3 consists of 13 amino acids. Of the read, only the CDR3 DNA is kept; its 39 bases are in frame from base 1. This entry comes from a study of blood T cell repertoires in COVID-19 (dated by TCRdb to between 2020 and 2021). As for the study more broadly: Collaborator samples came from the United States, Italy and Spain and covered acute and convalescent phases of COVID-19. Subjects who had been exposed to COVID-19, were actively infected with it, or had recovered from it provided the deeply sampled blood TCRbeta repertoires that made up the dataset. The sample metadata nearly always contained a de-identified subject ID, COVID-19 status, age in years and sex. Where available, HLA class I and class II types were taken from metadata supplied by the sample provider and were not determined by assay-based typing. Samples were obtained from the ongoing ImmuneRACE study (first 160 participants) and from 950 to 1,500 subjects provided by 6 global collaborators. The repertoires were released in a freely available public database intended as a resource for research on the immune response to SARS-CoV-2. The material from the prospective study consisted of cDNA or gDNA derived from T cells, B-cell-depleted T cells, or PBMCs. Study-wide findings and limitations: How much clinical and demographic metadata was included differed by source and by participant, and the metadata was provided uncurated.

The chain is assembled from TRBV12-3 or TRBV12-4 and TRBJ1-2; the junction holds 7 bases that match TRBD1. This sequence originates from a man aged 70-80 years with active or convalescent COVID-19. The sample comprised peripheral blood. The CDR3 amino acid sequence is: CASSPGQIYGYTF. The DNA is TGTGCCAGCAGTCCGGGACAGATCTATGGCTACACCTTC.